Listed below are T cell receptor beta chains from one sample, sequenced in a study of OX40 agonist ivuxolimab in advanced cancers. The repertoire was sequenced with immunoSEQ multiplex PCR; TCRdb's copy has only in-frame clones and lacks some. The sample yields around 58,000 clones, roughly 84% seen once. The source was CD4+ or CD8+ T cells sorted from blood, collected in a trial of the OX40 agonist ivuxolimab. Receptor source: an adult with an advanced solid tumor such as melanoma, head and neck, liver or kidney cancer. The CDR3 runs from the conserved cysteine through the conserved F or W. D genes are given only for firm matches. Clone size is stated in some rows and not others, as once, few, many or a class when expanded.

CDR3: CSVGHAASGNTIYF; DNA: TGCAGCGTCGGACACGCTGCCTCTGGAAACACCATATATTTT; D: .; size: .; V: TRBV29-1; J: TRBJ1-3
CDR3: CAISEPSTGGFETEAFF; DNA: TGTGCCATCAGTGAGCCAAGCACAGGGGGCTTCGAAACTGAAGCTTTCTTT; D: TRBD1; size: .; V: TRBV10-3; J: TRBJ1-1
CDR3: CASSLAASGNTIYF; DNA: TGTGCCAGCAGCTTGGCGGCGTCTGGAAACACCATATATTTT; D: .; size: .; V: TRBV5-4; J: TRBJ1-3
CDR3: CASSPGQETQYF; DNA: TGTGCCAGTAGTCCAGGCCAAGAGACCCAGTACTTC; D: .; size: .; V: TRBV19; J: TRBJ2-5
CDR3: CASSLTGWGSGELFF; DNA: TGCGCCAGCAGCTTAACAGGGTGGGGATCCGGGGAGCTGTTTTTT; D: .; size: .; V: TRBV5-1; J: TRBJ2-2
CDR3: CASSWALARGDTQYF; DNA: TGCGCCAGCAGCTGGGCCCTTGCGAGGGGCGATACGCAGTATTTT; D: .; size: .; V: TRBV5-1; J: TRBJ2-3
CDR3: CASSIGGLSGNTIYF; DNA: TGTGCCAGTAGTATCGGGGGGCTCTCTGGAAACACCATATATTTT; D: .; size: once; V: TRBV19; J: TRBJ1-3
CDR3: CASSLVSGGLTGELFF; DNA: TGCGCCAGCAGCTTGGTGTCAGGGGGCTTAACCGGGGAGCTGTTTTTT; D: TRBD1; size: .; V: TRBV5-1; J: TRBJ2-2
CDR3: CASSPVDYPLGWSYNEQFF; DNA: TGTGCCAGCAGTCCAGTAGACTACCCACTCGGTTGGTCCTACAATGAGCAGTTCTTC; D: .; size: .; V: TRBV27; J: TRBJ2-1
CDR3: CASTTGTSGYWGEQYF; DNA: TGCGCCAGCACCACCGGGACTAGCGGTTATTGGGGCGAGCAGTACTTC; D: TRBD2; size: .; V: TRBV10-2; J: TRBJ2-7
CDR3: CASSLPDRDYGYTF; DNA: TGTGCCAGCAGCTTGCCCGACAGGGACTATGGCTACACCTTC; D: TRBD1; size: .; V: TRBV5-6; J: TRBJ1-2
CDR3: CASSVDWGAETQYF; DNA: TGTGCCAGCAGCGTAGATTGGGGGGCAGAGACCCAGTACTTC; D: .; size: .; V: TRBV9; J: TRBJ2-5
CDR3: CASSSTYGTSGGSSYEQYF; DNA: TGTGCCAGCAGTTCCACCTACGGGACTAGCGGGGGGAGCTCCTACGAGCAGTACTTC; D: TRBD2; size: few; V: TRBV28; J: TRBJ2-7
CDR3: CASSKSTGQGVYPNYGYTF; DNA: TGTGCCAGTAGCAAATCTACGGGACAGGGGGTTTATCCTAACTATGGCTACACCTTC; D: TRBD1; size: .; V: TRBV19; J: TRBJ1-2
CDR3: CASSLSRAGAGNTIYF; DNA: TGTGCCAGCTCACTTTCCAGGGCGGGAGCTGGAAACACCATATATTTT; D: .; size: .; V: TRBV18; J: TRBJ1-3
CDR3: CASSWAGGAKDTQYF; DNA: TGCGCCAGCAGCTGGGCCGGGGGGGCTAAAGATACGCAGTATTTT; D: TRBD2; size: .; V: TRBV5-1; J: TRBJ2-3